These 19 T cell receptor beta chains originate from one sample sequenced in a study of vaccination effects on CD4 cells after COVID-19. Sequencing followed a ViraFEST assay step that expanded antigen-specific CD4+ T cells with viral peptide pools. At the end of 10 days of culture, CD4+ T cells were isolated. None of the vaccinated had previously contracted SARS-CoV-2, and their nucleocapsid antibodies tested negative. Their specific antigens are unknown. Sequencing was performed with immunoSEQ multiplex PCR; in TCRdb, only in-frame clones are kept and a portion is missing. The table has approximately 23,000 clones, 65% to 70% seen once. The specimen comprised CD4+ T cells from PBMCs cultured with HCoV-NL63 spike peptides, sampled before COVID-19 vaccination. The source of these receptors is a human donor who received a COVID-19 vaccine.

The chain carries TRBV5-4 and TRBJ2-3; D could derive from TRBD1 or TRBD2 (6 bases each). The CDR3 is 16 residues long. The germline V gene has CDR1 SGHNT and CDR2 YYREEE (reference sequence). V lost 4 bases and J lost 3, with 18 bases in between. CDR3 protein: CASSKGGGGLTDTQYF. The CDR3, as DNA: TGTGCCAGCAGCAAGGGGGGTGGGGGGCTGACAGATACGCAGTATTTT.

The chain has TRBV5-1 and TRBJ1-3; D unresolved. V was clipped by 5 bases and J by 2 bases, with 8 bases between them. The CDR3 runs to 13 residues. Germline CDR1 is SGHRS and CDR2 is YFSETQ. The CDR3 sequence is CASRREAGNTIYF. Written as DNA, the CDR3 is TGCGCCAGCAGGAGAGAAGCTGGAAACACCATATATTTT.

This clone was observed a handful of times. The V call is TRBV6-4, the J call TRBJ2-1; 10 bases are a match to TRBD2. After removal of 5 bases from V and 6 bases from J, the junction contained 4 bases not matched to a gene. Germline assignment: CDR1 MRHNA and CDR2 SNTAGT. The CDR3 covers 14 residues. CDR3 sequence reads: CASSLAGDSNEQFF. CDR3 in DNA: TGTGCCAGCAGTCTAGCGGGAGATAGCAATGAGCAGTTCTTC.

The V and J genes are TRBV5-1 and TRBJ2-7, with TRBD2 matching 10 bases. This CDR3 is 14 amino acids long. Germline CDR1 reads SGHRS; CDR2 reads YFSETQ. J lost 6 bases, V lost 3 bases, and 6 bases had no gene match. CDR3 nucleotide sequence: TGCGCCAGCAGCTCCCTAGCGGGGGCTCGCGAGCAGTACTTC. Its protein product is CASSSLAGAREQYF.

The chain combines TRBV25-1 with TRBJ2-3, with 10 bases fitting TRBD2. The germline gives CDR1 MGHDK, CDR2 SYGVNS. Trimming at V came to 4 bases and at J to 0 bases, leaving 10 bases not matched to a gene. The CDR3 has 18 amino acids. The CDR3 reads CASSGLLRTSGSTDTQYF. The CDR3 bases are TGTGCCAGCAGTGGCCTACTTAGGACTAGCGGAAGCACAGATACGCAGTATTTT.

This clone was counted ten times or more. This chain connects TRBV5-8 to TRBJ2-2; D might be TRBD1 (5 bases). V was clipped by 2 bases and J by 5 bases, with 13 bases between them. Germline assignment: CDR1 SGHTS and CDR2 YDEGEE. CDR3 size: 15 residues. As DNA, the CDR3 is TGTGCCAGCAGCTTACAGACAGTGAAAACCGGGGAGCTGTTTTTT. The encoded protein is CASSLQTVKTGELFF. Using reference TRBV5-8 and TRBJ2-2 for the parts outside the CDR3, the full variable domain is EAGVTQSPTHLIKTRGQQATLRCSPISGHTSVYWYQQALGLGLQFLLWYDEGEERNRGNFPPRFSGRQFPNYSSELNVNALELEDSALYLCASSLQTVKTGELFFGEGSRLTVL.

The chain has TRBV2 and TRBJ1-2, with D possibly being TRBD1 (5 bases). Germline-derived CDR1 and CDR2 are SNHLY and FYNNEI. The CDR3 is 14 residues long. The germline V and J ends were trimmed by 6 bases and 8 bases, with 19 bases remaining between them. CDR3 coding DNA: TGTGCCAGCAGCCTCGACAGCTTTCTACTCGGCTACACCTTC. Protein product: CASSLDSFLLGYTF.

The rearrangement uses TRBV6-5 and TRBJ2-1; 9 positions agree with TRBD1. Germline V lookup: CDR1 MNHEY, CDR2 SVGAGI. The V segment lost 8 bases and the J segment 7 bases; nucleotides outside the gene matches: 12. This CDR3 region has 15 residues. Here the CDR3 reads CASCSSGTGMNEQFF. For the CDR3, the DNA is TGTGCCAGCTGTAGCTCCGGGACAGGGATGAATGAGCAGTTCTTC.

The rearrangement links TRBV5-4 to TRBJ1-1, with D hard to call. The CDR3 extends over 15 amino acids. The V end lost 0 bases, the J end lost 0 bases, and 9 bases lay between the germline ends. Germline V gives CDR1 SGHNT, CDR2 YYREEE (reference sequence). The CDR3 DNA is TGTGCCAGCAGCTTGGGGAGCCCCATGAACACTGAAGCTTTCTTT. The encoded protein is CASSLGSPMNTEAFF.

The J gene is TRBJ2-7, the V gene TRBV10-3; 7 bases line up with TRBD1. This CDR3 has 13 amino acids. The germline gives CDR1 ENHRY, CDR2 SYGVKD. V was clipped by 7 bases and J by 1 base; unmatched bases: 4. The CDR3 reads CAIKGQASYEQYF. CDR3 coding DNA: TGTGCCATCAAAGGACAGGCGTCCTACGAGCAGTACTTC.

The V gene is TRBV2, the J gene TRBJ2-1, with no clear D. CDR1 and CDR2 (germline): SNHLY, FYNNEI. Trimming took off 3 bases at V and 7 bases at J, with 7 bases between the two ends. This CDR3 contains 12 residues. CDR3 residues: CASSEQANEQFF. CDR3 sequence (DNA): TGTGCCAGCAGTGAGCAGGCGAATGAGCAGTTCTTC.

This clone was detected only a few times. This chain uses TRBV2 with TRBJ2-3; D is ambiguous. Germline V gene lookup returns CDR1 SNHLY and CDR2 FYNNEI. The V and J ends lost 10 bases and 2 bases respectively, with 13 bases between them. There are 13 residues in the CDR3. The CDR3 spells CATQTPFTDTQYF. The CDR3 nucleotides are TGTGCCACTCAGACTCCTTTCACAGATACGCAGTATTTT.

The rearrangement joins TRBV7-8 to TRBJ1-4, with TRBD1 identical over 7 bases. This CDR3 comprises 15 residues. In germline, CDR1 is SGHVS, CDR2 FQNEAQ. V lost 6 bases, J lost 7 bases, and 11 bases stayed unmatched. CDR3 in DNA: TGTGCCAGCAGTCTTACAGGGGTAGCAGGTGAAAAACTGTTTTTT. It translates to CASSLTGVAGEKLFF.

V usage is TRBV2 and J usage is TRBJ2-5; D could derive from TRBD1 or TRBD2 (6 bases each). Per the germline V gene, CDR1 is SNHLY and CDR2 is FYNNEI. The V end was cut by 7 bases, the J end by 5 bases, with 23 bases between. The CDR3 spans 16 residues. CDR3 in DNA: TGTGCCAGCACTCCGGGGGCCCAGCAATGGGGGGAGACCCAGTACTTC. Translation gives CASTPGAQQWGETQYF.

The chain carries TRBV3-1 (or the pseudogene TRBV3-2) and TRBJ1-6; no clear D gene. Germline V gene lookup returns CDR1 LGHDT and CDR2 YNNKEL (reference sequence). The CDR3 spans 14 residues. Trimming cost V 2 bases and J 8 bases, with 10 bases left between them. The CDR3 protein is CASSQTTGYSPLHF. For the CDR3, the DNA is TGTGCCAGCAGCCAAACAACCGGTTATTCACCCCTCCACTTT.

This sequence joins TRBV29-1 and TRBJ1-1; 10 nucleotides match TRBD1. Germline values: CDR1 SQVTM, CDR2 ANQGSEA. With V trimmed by 4 bases and J by 1 base, 6 bases remained unmatched. The CDR3 is made up of 15 amino acids. The CDR3 DNA sequence: TGCAGCGTTGGAATGACAGGGGGCAGGAACACTGAAGCTTTCTTT. Amino acid sequence: CSVGMTGGRNTEAFF.

This sequence joins TRBV6-1 and TRBJ1-2; tentatively, D is TRBD1 (5 bases). The CDR3 runs to 13 residues. The V end was cut by 0 bases, the J end by 7 bases, with 9 bases between. The germline gives CDR1 MNHNS, CDR2 SASEGT. CDR3 coding DNA: TGTGCCAGCAGTGAAGCCCGGGACCGTGGCTACACCTTC. It yields the protein CASSEARDRGYTF.

This chain connects TRBV5-5 to TRBJ1-2; a possible D gene is TRBD1 (5 bases). CDR3 size: 13 residues. V was cut by 2 bases and J by 7 bases, with 12 bases left in between. The germline V gene has CDR1 SGHKS and CDR2 YYEKEE (reference sequence). The CDR3 sequence is CASSFPGSSGYTF. CDR3 nucleotide sequence: TGTGCCAGCAGCTTCCCAGGGTCTTCTGGCTACACCTTC.

The chain has TRBV2 and TRBJ2-7, with D possibly matching TRBD2 (6 bases). Trimming took off 6 bases at V and 2 bases at J, with 11 bases between the two ends. CDR1 and CDR2 from the germline V gene are SNHLY and FYNNEI. The CDR3 runs 13 residues. The CDR3: CASRRTTAYEQYF. The DNA for the CDR3 is TGTGCCAGCAGGCGGACTACCGCCTACGAGCAGTACTTC.